This entry lists 8 T cell receptor beta chains sequenced from one sample in a study of blood T cell repertoires in COVID-19 (TCRdb year 2020). The method was the immunoSEQ multiplex PCR assay. Imported from immuneACCESS, the table was reduced by TCRdb to in-frame sequences with V and J called. These copies leave out some clones; in studies compared against another copy, an unresolved V gene accounts for under half, and the cause of the remainder is not known. This sample comprises about 140,000 clones, about 90% of them detected only once. The ten largest make up about 10% of the sample. Sequenced: peripheral blood. All receptors derive from a woman older than 75 with acute or convalescent COVID-19.

The V and J genes are TRBV4-2 and TRBJ2-3; TRBD2 matches 11 bases. The CDR3 spans 18 residues. In germline, CDR1 is LGHNA, CDR2 YNFKEQ. With 4 bases clipped from V and 3 bases from J, the junction kept 12 bases outside the gene matches. As DNA, the CDR3 is TGTGCCAGCAGCCCCCGCGAGACTAGCGGGGTGTTTACAGATACGCAGTATTTT. This encodes CASSPRETSGVFTDTQYF.

In this sample, this clone turned up once. The chain joins TRBV5-6 to TRBJ1-2; tentative D call: TRBD1 (5 bases). V was trimmed by 0 bases and J by 0 bases, leaving 15 bases between them. CDR3 length equals 17 residues. Germline V lookup: CDR1 SGHDT, CDR2 YYEEEE. CDR3 in DNA: TGTGCCAGCAGCTTGGGCGGGACGGCGGCATCTAACTATGGCTACACCTTC. It encodes CASSLGGTAASNYGYTF.

V usage is TRBV29-1 and J usage is TRBJ1-2; a possible D gene is TRBD1 (5 bases). The CDR3 runs to 13 residues. Trimming removed 7 bases from V and 0 bases from J, with 12 bases in between. Germline CDR1 SQVTM, CDR2 ANQGSEA. In DNA, the CDR3 is TGCAGCGGGAGCCAGACAGCTAACTATGGCTACACCTTC. Translating it yields CSGSQTANYGYTF.

This clone was seen a few times. This CDR3 reads CASSPTGGGYAYSNQPQHF. CDR3 nucleotide sequence: TGTGCCAGCTCACCAACCGGTGGAGGGTATGCTTATAGCAATCAGCCCCAGCATTTT. V and J are TRBV18 and TRBJ1-5; D gene uncertain. The V and J ends lost 2 bases and 0 bases respectively, with 20 bases between them. This CDR3 region has 19 residues. Germline V CDR1 and CDR2: KGHSH, LQKENI.

This sequence joins TRBV19 and TRBJ1-1; D gene ambiguous. Germline CDR1 is LNHDA and CDR2 is SQIVND (reference sequence). The CDR3 sequence is 14 residues long. Between the trimmed V and J ends, which lost 6 bases and 5 bases, there was a span of 16 bases. CDR3 loop: CASRRAEGRTEAFF. CDR3 sequence (DNA): TGTGCCAGTAGACGGGCTGAGGGAAGGACTGAAGCTTTCTTT.

V usage is TRBV3-1 (or the pseudogene TRBV3-2) and J usage is TRBJ1-2; 10 nucleotides match TRBD1. CDR1 is LGHDT and CDR2 is YNNKEL in the germline V gene (reference sequence). The CDR3 loop spans 14 amino acids. J gave up 6 bases and V 5 bases, and 6 bases lay outside the gene matches. The CDR3, as DNA: TGTGCCAGCAGCGCCGGGACAGGGGCCGATGGCTACACCTTC. Its translation: CASSAGTGADGYTF.

The CDR3 DNA reads as TGTGCCAGCAGGCCCGACAGGGTGGGAAACACCATATATTTT. Its translation is CASRPDRVGNTIYF. The chain couples TRBV2 to TRBJ1-3, with TRBD1 matching 7 bases. Germline V gene sequence: CDR1 SNHLY, CDR2 FYNNEI. V dropped 6 bases and J dropped 4; count of bases not matched to a gene: 6. The CDR3 extends over 14 amino acids.

The genes are TRBV24-1 and TRBJ1-1; D is perhaps TRBD1 (6 bases). The germline V gene encodes CDR1 KGHDR and CDR2 SFDVKD. The CDR3 runs to 15 residues. V was pared by 2 bases and J by 3 bases, with 12 bases between. CDR3 nucleotide sequence: TGTGCCACCAGTGATTCCAGGAAGGGGGACACTGAAGCTTTCTTT. Residues: CATSDSRKGDTEAFF.